The clone carrying this T cell receptor beta chain was seen a handful of times. With 5 bases clipped from V and 0 bases from J, the junction kept 9 bases outside the gene matches. CDR1 is SGHTA and CDR2 is FQGNSA in the germline V gene. The CDR3 extends over 18 amino acids. The data derive from a study of blood T cell repertoires in COVID-19. Overall study context: Researchers got acute and convalescent COVID-19 samples from the United States, Italy and Spain. The analysed material was cDNA or gDNA that came from T cells, B-cell-depleted T cells, or PBMCs.

How the authors handled the data: For nucleated cells, counts were estimated from reference gene primer amplification. The data were produced by immunoSEQ multiplex PCR, yet TCRdb's version contains in-frame clones alone and is incomplete. The DNA was the basis for D and trimming; V, J and clone size are from that table. The sample contains 93,000 or so clones, 70% to 90% of which appear only once. Sequenced sample: peripheral blood. The rearrangement joins TRBV7-2 to TRBJ2-1; TRBD2 matches at 11 bases. The receptor's source is a woman aged 60-75 years with acute or convalescent COVID-19. CDR3 DNA sequence: TGTGCCAGCAGCCCCGGGACTAGCGGCCCAATCTCCTACAATGAGCAGTTCTTC. Protein product: CASSPGTSGPISYNEQFF.